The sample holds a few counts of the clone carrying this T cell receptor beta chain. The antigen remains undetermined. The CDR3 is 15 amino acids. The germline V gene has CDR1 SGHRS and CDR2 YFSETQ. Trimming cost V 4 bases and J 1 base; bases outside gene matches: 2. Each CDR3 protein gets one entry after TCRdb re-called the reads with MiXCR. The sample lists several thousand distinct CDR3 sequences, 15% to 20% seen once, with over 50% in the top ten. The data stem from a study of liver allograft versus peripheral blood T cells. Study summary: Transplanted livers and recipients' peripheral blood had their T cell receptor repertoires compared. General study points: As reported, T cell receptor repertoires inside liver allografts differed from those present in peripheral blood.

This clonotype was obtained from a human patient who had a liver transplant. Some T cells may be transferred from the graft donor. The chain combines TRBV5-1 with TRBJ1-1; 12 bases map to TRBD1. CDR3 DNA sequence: TGCGCCAGCAGCGGGACAGGGGGCCCGAACACTGAAGCTTTCTTT. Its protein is CASSGTGGPNTEAFF.